The rows below give T cell receptor beta chains drawn from one sample of a study of T cell repertoires in cytomegalovirus infection. TCRdb re-called the reads through MiXCR, storing one row per CDR3 protein. The sample includes some 400,000 distinct CDR3 sequences, 18% of them seen just once. Sequenced material: PBMCs. The receptors come from a human donor in good health (CMV status not recorded). Some clones in this sample may be carry-over from other donors' samples. Both conserved end residues are part of each CDR3. A D gene is named only where the DNA matches it firmly. A row's size may be missing; if present it is once, few, many or a size class.

d_call	v_call	cdr3_length	clone_size	j_call	cdr3_aa	cdr3_nt
-	TRBV7-9	12	few	TRBJ2-3	CASSSSSDTQYF	TGTGCCAGCAGCTCCTCCTCGGATACGCAGTATTTT
TRBD2	TRBV3-1	16	-	TRBJ2-1	CASSPLAGRSYNEQFF	TGTGCCAGCAGCCCCTTAGCGGGACGTTCCTACAATGAGCAGTTCTTC
TRBD1	TRBV28	15	-	TRBJ2-7	CASSGTGGRGYEQYF	TGTGCCAGCAGTGGTACAGGGGGCAGGGGCTACGAGCAGTACTTC
TRBD1	TRBV6-4	13	-	TRBJ1-1	CASSIRQGLEAFF	TGTGCCAGCAGCATCAGACAGGGACTTGAAGCTTTCTTT
-	TRBV7-2	17	many	TRBJ2-5	CASSTRTSAAVQETQYF	TGTGCCAGCAGCACTAGAACCTCCGCTGCAGTCCAAGAGACCCAGTACTTC
TRBD2	TRBV7-9	15	-	TRBJ2-2	CASSFGAGATGELFF	TGTGCCAGCAGCTTCGGAGCGGGGGCCACCGGGGAGCTGTTTTTT
TRBD2	TRBV11-2	16	-	TRBJ2-1	CASSLRRGRASGEQFF	TGTGCCAGCAGCTTAAGGCGCGGGAGGGCCTCAGGTGAGCAGTTCTTC
-	TRBV5-1	15	-	TRBJ2-1	CASSLDGSQHNEQFF	TGCGCCAGCAGCTTGGACGGGAGCCAACACAATGAGCAGTTCTTC
-	TRBV7-2	14	many	TRBJ2-5	CASSLSGPRKTQYF	TGTGCCAGCAGCTTAAGCGGCCCTAGAAAGACCCAGTACTTC
TRBD1	TRBV12-3/TRBV12-4	16	many	TRBJ1-1	CASSPLPTGGVVEAFF	TGTGCCAGCAGTCCCTTACCGACAGGGGGAGTTGTCGAGGCTTTCTTT
-	TRBV20-1	12	-	TRBJ2-1	CSAVSLTNEQFF	TGCAGTGCTGTTTCCTTGACCAATGAGCAGTTCTTC
TRBD1	TRBV29-1	12	few	TRBJ2-1	CSFDRGYNEQFF	TGCAGCTTCGACAGGGGTTACAATGAGCAGTTCTTC
-	TRBV7-2	16	few	TRBJ2-4	CASSLVSLEFKNIQYF	TGTGCCAGCAGCTTAGTTTCTCTAGAGTTCAAAAACATTCAGTACTTC
-	TRBV20-1	13	few	TRBJ2-3	CSARVSFRDTQYF	TGCAGTGCTAGAGTATCGTTTCGAGATACGCAGTATTTT
-	TRBV20-1	14	few	TRBJ1-5	CSARGGLSNQPQHF	TGCAGTGCTAGAGGGGGACTGAGCAATCAGCCCCAGCATTTT
-	TRBV28	13	few	TRBJ1-4	CASSPTDNEKLFF	TGTGCCAGCAGCCCCACTGATAATGAAAAACTGTTTTTT
TRBD1	TRBV20-1	14	few	TRBJ2-5	CSAPATGWQETQYF	TGCAGTGCTCCCGCGACAGGGTGGCAAGAGACCCAGTACTTC
TRBD2	TRBV7-9	15	few	TRBJ2-2	CASSPLAGVYGELFF	TGTGCCAGCAGCCCGCTAGCGGGAGTATACGGGGAGCTGTTTTTT
-	TRBV7-8	15	many	TRBJ2-7	CASSFQAIGTYEQYF	TGTGCCAGCAGCTTTCAGGCTATCGGAACCTACGAGCAGTACTTC
-	TRBV12-3/TRBV12-4	15	many	TRBJ2-1	CASSFLPPKRNEQFF	TGTGCCAGCAGTTTTCTCCCCCCTAAGCGGAATGAGCAGTTCTTC
-	TRBV20-1	17	few	TRBJ1-6	CSASPRTTAYYNSPLHF	TGCAGTGCTAGCCCCCGCACGACAGCATATTATAATTCACCCCTCCACTTT
TRBD1	TRBV7-2	14	many	TRBJ1-5	CASSPRQGYQPQHF	TGTGCCAGCAGCCCCCGACAGGGCTACCAGCCCCAGCATTTT
-	TRBV11-1	14	-	TRBJ2-2	CASSLWASTGELFF	TGTGCCAGCAGCTTATGGGCTAGCACCGGGGAGCTGTTTTTT
-	TRBV6-1	13	few	TRBJ2-7	CASSSGRASLQYF	TGTGCCAGCAGTTCAGGGCGGGCGTCGTTACAGTACTTC
-	TRBV11-2	15	-	TRBJ2-5	CASSLGGGIQETQYF	TGTGCCAGCAGCTTAGGTGGCGGGATTCAAGAGACCCAGTACTTC
-	TRBV5-6	14	few	TRBJ2-3	CASSVATLTDTQYF	TGTGCCAGCAGCGTTGCTACCCTCACAGATACGCAGTATTTT
TRBD1	TRBV6-1	16	-	TRBJ2-7	CASSLGQGKWFLEQYF	TGTGCCAGCAGCTTGGGACAGGGGAAGTGGTTTCTCGAGCAGTACTTC
-	TRBV12-3/TRBV12-4	11	few	TRBJ1-4	CASSTNEKLFF	TGTGCCAGCAGTACAAATGAAAAACTGTTTTTT
TRBD1	TRBV4-1	14	-	TRBJ1-1	CASSLLGQGARAFF	TGCGCCAGCAGCCTCCTTGGACAGGGGGCGCGGGCTTTCTTT
TRBD1	TRBV4-1	15	-	TRBJ1-6	CASSLRTGGESPLHF	TGCGCCAGCAGCCTCAGGACAGGCGGGGAATCACCCCTCCACTTT
-	TRBV6-2/TRBV6-3	13	many	TRBJ2-7	CASSYYREGEQYF	TGTGCCAGCAGTTATTACAGAGAGGGCGAGCAGTACTTC
-	TRBV2	12	-	TRBJ1-2	CASSALSPGYTF	TGTGCCAGCAGTGCCCTATCCCCGGGGTACACCTTC
TRBD2	TRBV15	17	once	TRBJ2-1	CATSRFGTSGSYNEQFF	TGTGCCACCAGCAGATTCGGGACTAGCGGATCCTACAATGAGCAGTTCTTC
TRBD1	TRBV6-1	14	few	TRBJ2-5	CASSTDRGQETQYF	TGTGCCAGCAGTACCGACAGGGGCCAAGAGACCCAGTACTTC
-	TRBV10-3	12	few	TRBJ2-7	CAMGSSNYEQYF	TGTGCCATGGGGAGTTCCAACTACGAGCAGTACTTC
-	TRBV12-3/TRBV12-4	13	many	TRBJ1-3	CASRTSSGNTIYF	TGTGCCAGCAGGACCTCCTCTGGAAACACCATATATTTT
TRBD1	TRBV30	13	-	TRBJ1-5	CAWSGQGGQPQHF	TGTGCCTGGAGTGGACAGGGTGGACAGCCCCAGCATTTT
TRBD2	TRBV20-1	14	-	TRBJ2-1	CSASGLAGYNEQFF	TGCAGTGCCTCGGGACTAGCGGGCTACAATGAGCAGTTCTTC
TRBD1	TRBV7-8	15	many	TRBJ1-2	CASSLDRGRTYGYTF	TGTGCCAGCAGCTTGGACAGGGGACGAACCTATGGCTACACCTTC